Listed below are T cell receptor beta chains from one sample, sequenced in a study of blood T cell repertoires in COVID-19. Assay used: immunoSEQ multiplex PCR; TCRdb lists only in-frame clones, some missing. The profile covers around 180,000 clones, with around 85% appearing a single time and around 20% taken by the ten largest. Sequenced input: peripheral blood. The receptors come from a man aged 70 or older with active or convalescent COVID-19. CDR3s include the opening cysteine and the closing phenylalanine or tryptophan. Each record gives: CDR3 DNA, CDR3 protein, D gene, clone size, V gene, J gene. A D gene is named only where the DNA matches it firmly. Size values are once, few and many counts, or a class for expanded clones, and some rows have none.

TGTGCCAGCAGCTTACAGGGGCTTGACTATGGCTACACCTTC	CASSLQGLDYGYTF	TRBD1	NA	TRBV5-4	TRBJ1-2
TGTGCCAGCAGTCCGGGACAGGCCGTAGCTAACTATGGCTACACCTTC	CASSPGQAVANYGYTF	TRBD1	NA	TRBV28	TRBJ1-2
TGCGCCAGCACCCTTGCTGGGGCCAACGTCCTGACTTTC	CASTLAGANVLTF	NA	NA	TRBV5-1	TRBJ2-6
TGCGCCAGCAGCCTAGCGGGAGGGGGGTACAATGAGCAGTTCTTC	CASSLAGGGYNEQFF	TRBD2	NA	TRBV4-3	TRBJ2-1
TGCGCCAGCAGCTTGAGGGACAGGGGGGCGCAGTATTTT	CASSLRDRGAQYF	TRBD1	NA	TRBV5-1	TRBJ2-3
TGCGCCAGCAGCCCCGGACAGGGGCCCCTGTTGTACGAGCAGTACTTC	CASSPGQGPLLYEQYF	TRBD1	once	TRBV10-1	TRBJ2-7
TGTGCCAGCAGCTCCGGGAGCTCTGGAAACACCATATATTTT	CASSSGSSGNTIYF	NA	few	TRBV28	TRBJ1-3
TGTGCCACCAGTGAAGGGGACACCTTAGCGGGGACCCAGTACTTC	CATSEGDTLAGTQYF	NA	NA	TRBV24-1	TRBJ2-5
TGTGCCAGCAGCTCATTGTCGGGGGCCCAGTACTTC	CASSSLSGAQYF	NA	NA	TRBV5-6	TRBJ2-5
TGTGCCAGTAACCGGGACAGGGGTTCCTACGAGCAGTACTTC	CASNRDRGSYEQYF	TRBD1	few	TRBV19	TRBJ2-7
TGTGCCAGCAGTTACGGTGGTAGCGGGAGAGGGAATGAGCAGTTCTTC	CASSYGGSGRGNEQFF	TRBD2	NA	TRBV6-2/TRBV6-3	TRBJ2-1
TGTGCCATCAGTGAGGGTTTTGATAGCCCACGGGAGACCCAGTACTTC	CAISEGFDSPRETQYF	NA	NA	TRBV10-3	TRBJ2-5
TGTGCCAGCAGCCCAGCGGGAGGGCCTGTCGGGGAGCTGTTTTTT	CASSPAGGPVGELFF	TRBD2	NA	TRBV7-2	TRBJ2-2
TGTGCCAGCAGCTTGGCCCCCGTTATAGTAAATCAGCCCCAGCATTTT	CASSLAPVIVNQPQHF	NA	NA	TRBV5-5	TRBJ1-5
TGCGCCAGCAGCCAAGCTCGGACAGGGGGCGATGAAAAACTGTTTTTT	CASSQARTGGDEKLFF	TRBD1	NA	TRBV4-3	TRBJ1-4
TGTGCCAGCGGGGAGGGAGGCGGCACTGAAGCTTTCTTT	CASGEGGGTEAFF	NA	NA	TRBV28	TRBJ1-1
TGTGCCAGCAGTTCATGGACAGGGCGGGATGAAAAACTGTTTTTT	CASSSWTGRDEKLFF	TRBD1	NA	TRBV6-6	TRBJ1-4
TGTGCCAGCAGCCTAAACCCCTATGCCGAGCAGTACTTC	CASSLNPYAEQYF	NA	NA	TRBV14	TRBJ2-7
TGTGCCTGGAGTGGACGGGGAGGTTATTCCGGGGAGCTGTTTTTT	CAWSGRGGYSGELFF	NA	NA	TRBV30	TRBJ2-2
TGTGCCAGCAGGGGGACAGGGGAACATGGCTACACCTTC	CASRGTGEHGYTF	TRBD1	NA	TRBV6-5	TRBJ1-2
TGTGCCAGCAGCTTGTACGTCGCGGGCCAGGATCGGCCCCAGCATTTT	CASSLYVAGQDRPQHF	NA	NA	TRBV7-8	TRBJ1-5
TGTGCCAGCAGCTTAAGGCGGAATGAAAAACTGTTTTTT	CASSLRRNEKLFF	NA	NA	TRBV7-2	TRBJ1-4
TGTGCCAGCAGCTTGGCAGGGGTGAATTTGGCCTTC	CASSLAGVNLAF	NA	NA	TRBV5-5	TRBJ1-2
TGTGCCACCACCCCAGCCGAACAGAGCAGGCACCAAGAGACCCAGTACTTC	CATTPAEQSRHQETQYF	NA	NA	TRBV24-1	TRBJ2-5
TGTGCCAGCAGCGTTCTCCCCAGGGCCAGGGAAAATTCACCCCTCCACTTT	CASSVLPRARENSPLHF	NA	NA	TRBV9	TRBJ1-6
TGTGCCAGCAGTGAACTTAGGACAGGGAACACTGAAGCTTTCTTT	CASSELRTGNTEAFF	TRBD1	few	TRBV2	TRBJ1-1
TGCGCCAGCAGCCAATATTTATCAGGGGGCGTCCACGAGCAGTACTTC	CASSQYLSGGVHEQYF	TRBD1	NA	TRBV4-1	TRBJ2-7
TGTGCCAGCAGCTTGAGCGGGAGTGAGGAGACCCAGTACTTC	CASSLSGSEETQYF	TRBD2	NA	TRBV7-3	TRBJ2-5
TGTGCCAGCAGTTCGGGACTAGCGGGAGGATTAGATACGCAGTATTTT	CASSSGLAGGLDTQYF	TRBD2	NA	TRBV28	TRBJ2-3